This T cell receptor (beta chain) emerged from a study of T cells after yellow fever vaccination. This clonotype was seen many times. V was shortened by 1 base and J by 2 bases, with 14 bases between the two germline ends. Germline-derived CDR1 and CDR2 are MGHDK and SYGVNS. This CDR3 comprises 16 residues. TCRdb fed the 5' RACE reads into MiXCR, producing one record per CDR3 protein. The profile shows over 10,000 distinct CDR3 sequences, nearly 5% of them singletons. The origin of this receptor is a young man who received the YFV17D yellow fever vaccine. The chain uses TRBV25-1 and TRBJ2-5; weak D call: TRBD2 (7 bases). Sequenced material: PBMCs, either bulk or a sorted T-cell subset (CD4+, CD8+, memory, or dextramer-sorted; not recorded which), taken 45 days after the yellow fever booster vaccination. Here the CDR3 DNA reads TGTGCCAGCAGTGAATTGGGGGGCGGGAGTCAAGAGACCCAGTACTTC. This translates into CASSELGGGSQETQYF.